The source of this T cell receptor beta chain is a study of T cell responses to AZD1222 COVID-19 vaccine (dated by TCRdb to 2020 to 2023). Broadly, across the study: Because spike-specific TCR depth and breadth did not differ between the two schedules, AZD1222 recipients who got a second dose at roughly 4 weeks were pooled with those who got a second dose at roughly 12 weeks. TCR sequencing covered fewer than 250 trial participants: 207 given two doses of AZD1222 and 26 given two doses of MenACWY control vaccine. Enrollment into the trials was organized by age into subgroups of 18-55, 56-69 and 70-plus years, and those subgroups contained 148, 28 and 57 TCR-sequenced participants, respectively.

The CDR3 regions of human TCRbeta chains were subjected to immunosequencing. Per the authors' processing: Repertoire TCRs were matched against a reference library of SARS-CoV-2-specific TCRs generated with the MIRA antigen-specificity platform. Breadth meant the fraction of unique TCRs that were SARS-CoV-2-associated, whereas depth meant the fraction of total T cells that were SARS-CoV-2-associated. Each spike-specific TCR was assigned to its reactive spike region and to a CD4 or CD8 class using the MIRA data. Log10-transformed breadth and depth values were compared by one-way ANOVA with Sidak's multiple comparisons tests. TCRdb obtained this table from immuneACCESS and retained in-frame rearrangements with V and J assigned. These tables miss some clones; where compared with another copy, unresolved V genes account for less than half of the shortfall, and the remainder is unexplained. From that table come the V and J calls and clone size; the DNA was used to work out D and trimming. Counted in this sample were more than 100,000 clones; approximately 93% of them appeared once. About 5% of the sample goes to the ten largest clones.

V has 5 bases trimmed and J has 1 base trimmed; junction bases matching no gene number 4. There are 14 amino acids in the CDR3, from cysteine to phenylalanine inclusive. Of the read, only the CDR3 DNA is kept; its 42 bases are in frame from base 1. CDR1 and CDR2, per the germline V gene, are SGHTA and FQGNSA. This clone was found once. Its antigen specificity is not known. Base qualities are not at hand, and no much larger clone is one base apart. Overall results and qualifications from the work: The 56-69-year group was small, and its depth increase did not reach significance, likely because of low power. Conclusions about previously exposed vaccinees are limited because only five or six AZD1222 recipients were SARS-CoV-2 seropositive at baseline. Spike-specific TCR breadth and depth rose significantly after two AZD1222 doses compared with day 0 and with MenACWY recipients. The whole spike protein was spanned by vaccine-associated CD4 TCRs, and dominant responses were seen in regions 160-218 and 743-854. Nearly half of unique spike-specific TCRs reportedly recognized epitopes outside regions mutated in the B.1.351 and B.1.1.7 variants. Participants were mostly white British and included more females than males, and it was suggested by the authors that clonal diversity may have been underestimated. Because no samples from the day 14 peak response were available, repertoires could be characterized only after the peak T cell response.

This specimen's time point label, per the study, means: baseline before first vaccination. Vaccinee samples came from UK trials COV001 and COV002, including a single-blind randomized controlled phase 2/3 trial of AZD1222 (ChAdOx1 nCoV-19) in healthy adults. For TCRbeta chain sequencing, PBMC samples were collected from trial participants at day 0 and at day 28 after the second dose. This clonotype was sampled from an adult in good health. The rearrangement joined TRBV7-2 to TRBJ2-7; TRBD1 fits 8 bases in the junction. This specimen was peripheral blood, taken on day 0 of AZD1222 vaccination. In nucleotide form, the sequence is TGTGCCAGCAGCGTCAGGGGGCAATCCTACGAGCAGTACTTC. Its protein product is CASSVRGQSYEQYF.